These 7 T cell receptor beta chains share one sample of origin, sequenced in a study of Graves' ophthalmopathy and Graves' hyperthyroidism. Amplification from RNA transcripts yielded the TCR beta CDR3 regions. HTBI primers were used in a first-round RT-PCR, which preceded a second-round multiplex PCR. One entry per CDR3 protein, called by TCRdb with MiXCR from the multiplex PCR reads. Found here are 40,000 to 45,000 distinct CDR3 sequences, roughly half of them singletons; the top ten hold around 19%. What was sequenced was peripheral blood. These receptors all come from an adult man with Graves' ophthalmopathy.

The J gene is TRBJ1-1, the V gene TRBV12-3 or TRBV12-4; no definite D call. CDR3 length: 13 amino acids. Trimming cost V 5 bases and J 1 base, with 8 bases left between them. The CDR3 reads CASSVRGNTEAFF. The CDR3 DNA is TGTGCCAGCAGTGTCCGGGGGAACACTGAAGCTTTCTTT.

V gene TRBV12-5 combines with J gene TRBJ2-1, with a tentative D call TRBD2 (6 bases). V was clipped by 6 bases and J by 8 bases, with 11 bases between them. The CDR3 runs to 12 residues. Germline V gene data show CDR1 as LGHNT and CDR2 as FRNRAP. CDR3 sequence reads: CASGGGNHEQFF. The CDR3 nucleotides are TGTGCTAGTGGGGGGGGTAACCATGAGCAGTTCTTC.

At least ten counts were recorded for this clonotype. The rearrangement joins TRBV12-3 or TRBV12-4 to TRBJ2-1; 7 bases agree with TRBD2. CDR3 length equals 14 residues. V gave up 4 bases and J gave up 12 bases; unmatched junction bases: 12. CDR3 nucleotides: TGTGCCAGCAGTTCTGTGATCGGTTGGGGGGGGCAGTTCTTC. Protein product: CASSSVIGWGGQFF.

Comment on this clonotype: The CDR3 ends on some other residue instead of the conserved phenylalanine or tryptophan, so this is likely a read error. The chain carries TRBV10-1 and TRBJ1-1; no reliable D call. Germline assignment: CDR1 WNHNN and CDR2 SYGVQD (reference sequence). V shed 5 bases and J shed 7 bases, with 11 bases lying between them. The CDR3 has 12 residues. In DNA form, the CDR3 reads TGCGCCAGCAGTTCAGCAGGAATTGAAGCTTTCCTT. Protein sequence: CASSSAGIEAFL.

This clonotype was seen many times. The chain combines TRBV12-3 or TRBV12-4 with TRBJ1-3, with a tentative D call TRBD1 (6 bases). CDR3 length: 13 amino acids. V gave up 3 bases and J gave up 4 bases, with 7 bases separating them. CDR3 loop: CASSFGQGNTIYF. CDR3 DNA: TGTGCCAGCAGTTTCGGACAGGGAAACACCATATATTTT.

V and J are TRBV24-1 and TRBJ2-2; unclear D gene. Per germline, CDR1 KGHDR and CDR2 SFDVKD. The CDR3 covers 14 residues. Trimming removed 2 bases from V and 7 bases from J, with 10 bases in between. The CDR3 DNA reads as TGTGCCACCAGTGATTCTCAGGTGGTCGGGGAGCTGTTTTTT. It yields the protein CATSDSQVVGELFF.

V is TRBV18 and J is TRBJ2-3; D gene uncertain. Trimming took 2 bases from V and 2 from J, leaving 17 bases between them. This CDR3 spans 17 amino acids. In germline, CDR1 is KGHSH, CDR2 LQKENI. This CDR3 reads CASSPMGSMSLTDTQYF. CDR3 sequence (DNA): TGTGCCAGCTCACCAATGGGGTCCATGTCCCTCACAGATACGCAGTATTTT.